One and the same sample provided the 22 T cell receptor beta chains below, sequenced in a study of blood T cell repertoires in COVID-19. Clones were sequenced by immunoSEQ multiplex PCR, and TCRdb holds only the in-frame ones, with some missing. The sample carries hundreds of thousands of clones, roughly 88% recorded once. The material sequenced was peripheral blood. All receptors come from a woman in her twenties or thirties with active or convalescent COVID-19.

The J gene is TRBJ2-2, the V gene TRBV6-2 or TRBV6-3; TRBD2 is a possible D gene (6 bases). There are 15 residues in the CDR3. The germline V gene has CDR1 MNHEY and CDR2 SVGEGT. V lost 4 bases and J 3 bases, leaving 12 bases between the germline ends. The CDR3: CASSWDFQDTGELFF. The CDR3 nucleotides read TGTGCCAGCAGTTGGGACTTCCAGGACACCGGGGAGCTGTTTTTT.

This clone was seen just once. This chain links TRBV4-1 with TRBJ2-7; D is unclear. Trimming stripped 4 bases from V and 4 bases from J, with 11 bases between. The germline V gene has CDR1 MGHRA and CDR2 YSYEKL. The CDR3 has 13 residues. In nucleotides, the CDR3 is TGCGCCAGCAGCCTCTACAGATCTTACGAGCAGTACTTC. Protein product: CASSLYRSYEQYF.

The V and J genes are TRBV6-1 and TRBJ1-2; D gene uncertain. The ends were cut back, 3 bases at V and 2 bases at J, with 4 bases in the middle. The germline V gene has CDR1 MNHNS and CDR2 SASEGT. The CDR3 is 12 residues long. For the CDR3, the DNA is TGTGCCAGCAGTGACAGAAACTATGGCTACACCTTC. It specifies CASSDRNYGYTF.

This rearrangement joins TRBV19 to TRBJ1-1, with 7 bases that match TRBD1. Trimming cost V 4 bases and J 7 bases; bases outside gene matches: 9. The CDR3 is 14 amino acids. Per the germline V gene, CDR1 is LNHDA and CDR2 is SQIVND (reference sequence). Here the CDR3 DNA reads TGTGCCAGTAGTACACGGACAGGCAAGCTTGAAGCTTTCTTT. Translation: CASSTRTGKLEAFF.

The CDR3 DNA is TGCGCCAGCGAACAGGGGACCTTGAACACTGAAGCTTTCTTT. This translates into CASEQGTLNTEAFF. The V and J genes are TRBV5-1 and TRBJ1-1; TRBD1 agrees at 7 bases. Germline V gene lookup returns CDR1 SGHRS and CDR2 YFSETQ. Trimming cost V 7 bases and J 0 bases; bases outside gene matches: 6. CDR3 length: 14 amino acids.

The chain carries TRBV19 and TRBJ1-6; 8 bases match TRBD1. The CDR3 extends over 14 amino acids. V gave up 7 bases and J gave up 10 bases; unmatched junction bases: 9. The germline V gene encodes CDR1 LNHDA and CDR2 SQIVND (reference sequence). The CDR3 here is CASTDAGGWSPLHF. The DNA of the CDR3 is TGTGCCAGTACCGACGCAGGGGGCTGGTCACCCCTCCACTTT.

The J gene is TRBJ1-1, the V gene TRBV5-8; D is unclear. V was cut by 2 bases and J by 1 base, with 9 bases left in between. Germline CDR1 SGHTS, CDR2 YDEGEE. There are 14 residues in the CDR3. In DNA form, the CDR3 reads TGTGCCAGCAGCTTCGGGATCTCGAACACTGAAGCTTTCTTT. As protein: CASSFGISNTEAFF. Full variable domain (remainder filled in from reference TRBV5-8 and TRBJ1-1): EAGVTQSPTHLIKTRGQQATLRCSPISGHTSVYWYQQALGLGLQFLLWYDEGEERNRGNFPPRFSGRQFPNYSSELNVNALELEDSALYLCASSFGISNTEAFFGQGTRLTVV.

The rearrangement joins TRBV7-9 to TRBJ2-7, with D possibly matching TRBD1 (6 bases). This CDR3 region has 15 residues. Germline lookup yields CDR1 SEHNR and CDR2 FQNEAQ (reference sequence). Trimming stripped 4 bases from V and 3 bases from J, with 16 bases between. In DNA, the CDR3 is TGTGCCAGCAGCTGGGACACGCGCCTCGTCTACGAGCAGTACTTC. Its translation: CASSWDTRLVYEQYF.

Remarks on this clone: The junction departs from the called germline gene at one end, perhaps through a read error. This chain uses TRBV15 with TRBJ1-4, with D possibly matching TRBD1 (6 bases). Germline V gene sequence: CDR1 LNHNV, CDR2 YYDKDF (reference sequence). This CDR3 has 15 residues. The CDR3 nucleotides are TGTGCCACCAGCCGAGACCGGGACCGAGGGGGAAAACTGTTTTTT. It specifies CATSRDRDRGGKLFF.

The V gene is TRBV5-6, the J gene TRBJ1-6; no definite D call. CDR1 SGHDT and CDR2 YYEEEE come from the germline V gene. The CDR3 has 13 amino acids. V lost 7 bases, J lost 8 bases, and 13 bases lay in between. The CDR3: CASGLMSDSPLHF. For the CDR3, the DNA is TGTGCCAGCGGTCTAATGAGCGATTCACCCCTCCACTTT.

The V gene is TRBV5-1, the J gene TRBJ1-2; D is ambiguous. Germline lookup yields CDR1 SGHRS and CDR2 YFSETQ. The germline V and J ends were trimmed by 0 bases and 0 bases, with 9 bases remaining between them. The CDR3 length is 15 residues. The DNA for the CDR3 is TGCGCCAGCAGCTTGGACACCGCTTCTAACTATGGCTACACCTTC. Encoded protein: CASSLDTASNYGYTF.

The sample holds one count of this clone. The V and J genes are TRBV19 and TRBJ2-1, with 10 bases fitting TRBD2. Germline V gene sequence: CDR1 LNHDA, CDR2 SQIVND (reference sequence). The CDR3 sequence is 14 residues long. The V segment lost 5 bases and the J segment 10 bases; nucleotides outside the gene matches: 8. The chain's CDR3 is CASSPGSGGGEQFF. Written as DNA, the CDR3 is TGTGCCAGTAGTCCAGGAAGCGGGGGGGGAGAGCAGTTCTTC.

This clone is a singleton in its sample. The CDR3 sequence is CASSLYPAGTPYNEQFF. Written as DNA, the CDR3 is TGCGCCAGCAGCCTATACCCGGCGGGTACCCCCTACAATGAGCAGTTCTTC. The rearrangement links TRBV4-1 to TRBJ2-1; D possibly corresponds to TRBD2 (5 bases). This CDR3 region has 17 residues. Trimming left V 4 bases short and J 2 bases short, with 18 bases between. The V gene's germline CDR1 is MGHRA and CDR2 YSYEKL.

The genes are TRBV14 and TRBJ2-2; D remains ambiguous. CDR3 size: 18 residues. Trimming removed 0 bases at V and 5 bases at J, with 19 bases between. Germline V gene lookup returns CDR1 SGHDN and CDR2 FVKESK. DNA for the CDR3: TGTGCCAGCAGCCAAGATGGGCGTCCAGGCCCCACGACCGGGGAGCTGTTTTTT. This translates into CASSQDGRPGPTTGELFF.

J is TRBJ1-5 and V is TRBV19; no clear D. This CDR3 spans 15 amino acids. Trimming shortened V by 1 base and J by 4 bases, and 11 bases separated the two germline ends. Germline V gene data show CDR1 as LNHDA and CDR2 as SQIVND (reference sequence). The CDR3, as DNA: TGTGCCAGTAGTATAGGGCGCCCCGGGAATCAGCCCCAGCATTTT. It codes for CASSIGRPGNQPQHF.

This clone was seen just once. The chain uses TRBV5-5 and TRBJ1-6; a weak D match, TRBD1 (5 bases). Germline V gives CDR1 SGHKS, CDR2 YYEKEE (reference sequence). The germline V and J ends were trimmed by 6 bases and 7 bases, with 17 bases remaining between them. This CDR3 comprises 15 residues. The CDR3 region is CASIPGGKGNSPLHF. CDR3 DNA sequence: TGTGCCAGCATCCCCGGGGGAAAAGGCAATTCACCCCTCCACTTT.

This rearrangement joins TRBV6-1 to TRBJ2-1; 8 positions agree with TRBD2. CDR3 length: 16 amino acids. Per the germline V gene, CDR1 is MNHNS and CDR2 is SASEGT. V lost 6 bases to trimming and J lost 1 base; unmatched junction nucleotides: 8. CDR3 amino acids: CASSEFPSGSYNEQFF. In DNA, the CDR3 is TGTGCCAGCAGCGAATTTCCTAGCGGGTCCTACAATGAGCAGTTCTTC.

This clone was found once. The V and J genes are TRBV6-5 and TRBJ2-2; D not resolved. The CDR3 covers 13 residues. The V end lost 2 bases, the J end lost 5 bases, and 6 bases lay between the germline ends. Per germline, CDR1 MNHEY and CDR2 SVGAGI. This chain's CDR3 is CASSYHQTGELFF. In nucleotides, the CDR3 is TGTGCCAGCAGTTACCATCAAACCGGGGAGCTGTTTTTT.

The genes are TRBV18 and TRBJ2-7, with 10 bases aligning to TRBD1. The germline V gene encodes CDR1 KGHSH and CDR2 LQKENI. V lost 4 bases, J lost 4 bases, and 7 bases stayed unmatched. CDR3 length: 15 amino acids. The DNA for the CDR3 is TGTGCCAGCTCACGACCGGGACAGGGGTCTTACGAGCAGTACTTC. Translation gives CASSRPGQGSYEQYF.

The rearrangement joins TRBV9 to TRBJ1-4; 8 positions match TRBD1. Germline V gene data show CDR1 as SGDLS and CDR2 as YYNGEE. V dropped 4 bases and J dropped 7; count of bases not matched to a gene: 12. The CDR3 loop spans 16 amino acids. CDR3 sequence (DNA): TGTGCCAGCAGCCCACAACCAGGGGGCGCCGGTGAAAAACTGTTTTTT. Its translation: CASSPQPGGAGEKLFF.

The gene calls are TRBV19 and TRBJ2-7, with D perhaps matching TRBD1 (6 bases). V was pared by 8 bases and J by 2 bases, with 19 bases between. CDR1 and CDR2 (germline): LNHDA, SQIVND (reference sequence). The CDR3 is 15 residues long. As DNA, the CDR3 is TGTGCCAGTTCCTTCGGACAGCCATACACCTACGAGCAGTACTTC. This translates into CASSFGQPYTYEQYF.

The rearrangement links TRBV25-1 to TRBJ2-7; the match to TRBD1 covers 9 bases. Germline V lookup: CDR1 MGHDK, CDR2 SYGVNS. V was pared by 4 bases and J by 5 bases, with 12 bases of the junction left unmatched. This CDR3 has 16 residues. The CDR3 spells CASSARPGQGSNEQYF. For the CDR3, the DNA is TGTGCCAGCAGTGCCCGTCCGGGACAGGGATCCAACGAGCAGTACTTC.